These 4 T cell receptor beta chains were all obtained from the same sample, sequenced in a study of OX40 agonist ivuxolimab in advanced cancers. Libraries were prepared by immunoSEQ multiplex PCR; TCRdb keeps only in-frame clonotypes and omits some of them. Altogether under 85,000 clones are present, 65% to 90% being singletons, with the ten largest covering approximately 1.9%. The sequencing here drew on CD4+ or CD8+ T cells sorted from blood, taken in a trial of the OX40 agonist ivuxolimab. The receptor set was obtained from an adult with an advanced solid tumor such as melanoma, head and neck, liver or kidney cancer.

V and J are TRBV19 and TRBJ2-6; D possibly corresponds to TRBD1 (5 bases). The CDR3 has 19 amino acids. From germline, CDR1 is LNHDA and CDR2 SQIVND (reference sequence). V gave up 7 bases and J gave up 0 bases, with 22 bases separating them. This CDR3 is CASMNGYGQSSSGANVLTF. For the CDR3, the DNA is TGTGCCAGTATGAATGGCTACGGACAATCTAGCTCTGGGGCCAACGTCCTGACTTTC.

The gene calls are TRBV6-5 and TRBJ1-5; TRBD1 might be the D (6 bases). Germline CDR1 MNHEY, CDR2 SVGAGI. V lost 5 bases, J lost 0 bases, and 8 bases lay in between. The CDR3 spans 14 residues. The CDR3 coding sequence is TGTGCCAGCAGTGGGACATTTAGCAATCAGCCCCAGCATTTT. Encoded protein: CASSGTFSNQPQHF.

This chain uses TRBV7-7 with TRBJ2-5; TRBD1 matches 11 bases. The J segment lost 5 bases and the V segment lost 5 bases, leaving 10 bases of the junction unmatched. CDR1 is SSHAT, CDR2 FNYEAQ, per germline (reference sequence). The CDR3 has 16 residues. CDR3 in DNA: TGTGCCAGCAGCCCAACGGGGACAGGGGGAAGGGAGACCCAGTACTTC. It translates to CASSPTGTGGRETQYF.

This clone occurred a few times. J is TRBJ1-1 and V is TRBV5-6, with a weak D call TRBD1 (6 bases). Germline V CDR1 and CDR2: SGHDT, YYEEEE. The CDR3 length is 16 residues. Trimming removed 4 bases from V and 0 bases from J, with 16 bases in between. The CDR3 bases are TGTGCCAGCAGCCGCGAAAAGGGGGTACTGAACACTGAAGCTTTCTTT. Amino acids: CASSREKGVLNTEAFF.